The sequence of this T cell receptor (beta chain) was determined in a study of T cells in Graves' hyperthyroidism and ophthalmopathy. Background on the study: It was at initial diagnosis, before any treatment, that peripheral blood was collected.

Amplification of TCR beta CDR3 regions was performed using RNA transcripts as template. Using the HTBI primer set, a first-round RT-PCR was run on the TCR CDR3. TCRdb passed the multiplex PCR reads through MiXCR, listing each CDR3 protein once. The sample comprises 300,000 to 450,000 distinct CDR3 sequences, under 15% of which are singletons, and over 25% rests with the top ten. Diagnosis of hyperthyroidism was new in patients aged 18 to 65, and its duration was under 2 months. Criteria for exclusion of patients were uncontrolled infection, other autoimmune disease, pregnancy or lactation. J lost 4 bases, V lost 6 bases, and 7 bases had no gene match. Germline CDR1 is MDHEN and CDR2 is SYDVKM. CDR3 size: 15 residues. In this sample, this clonotype turned up many times.

The sample consisted of blood. The chain has TRBV28 and TRBJ2-2, with TRBD2 matching over 8 bases. This clonotype originated in a woman in her 30s with Graves' hyperthyroidism. Here the CDR3 reads CASSISGKGTGELFF. The CDR3 region has the DNA TGTGCCAGCAGCATTAGCGGGAAGGGCACCGGGGAGCTGTTTTTT.